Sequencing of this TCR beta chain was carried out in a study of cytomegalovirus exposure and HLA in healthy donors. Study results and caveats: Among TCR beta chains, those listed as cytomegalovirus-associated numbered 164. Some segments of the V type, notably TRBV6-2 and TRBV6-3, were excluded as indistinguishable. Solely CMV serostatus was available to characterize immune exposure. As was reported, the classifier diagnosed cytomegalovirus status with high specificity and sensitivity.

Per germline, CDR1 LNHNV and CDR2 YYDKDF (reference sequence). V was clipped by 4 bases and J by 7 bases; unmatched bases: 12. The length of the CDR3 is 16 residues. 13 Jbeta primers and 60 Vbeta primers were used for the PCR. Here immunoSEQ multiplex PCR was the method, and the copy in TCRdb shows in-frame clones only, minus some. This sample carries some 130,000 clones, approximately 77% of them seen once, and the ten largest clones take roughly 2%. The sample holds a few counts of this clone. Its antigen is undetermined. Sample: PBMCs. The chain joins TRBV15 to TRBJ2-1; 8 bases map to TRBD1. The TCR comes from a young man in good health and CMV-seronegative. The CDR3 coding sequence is TGTGCCACCAGCATACTCGGGACAGGAGATAGGAATGAGCAGTTCTTC. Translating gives CATSILGTGDRNEQFF.